One sample yielded the 3 T cell receptor beta chains listed below, sequenced in a study of T-cell memory formation after mild COVID-19. MiXCR, run by TCRdb on the 5' RACE reads, gives a single entry per CDR3 protein. The table shows a few hundred thousand distinct CDR3 sequences, with about 24% occurring only once. Sequencing input: PBMCs or a T cell subset sorted from them (not recorded which). The origin of the receptors is an adult woman who had mild COVID-19 (a few samples of this study predate the infection). Cell type and time point are not known.

This clonotype has a handful of counts. The gene calls are TRBV12-3 or TRBV12-4 and TRBJ1-5, with D unclear. V lost 6 bases and J 4 bases, leaving 7 bases between the germline ends. The CDR3 extends over 12 amino acids. The CDR3 DNA reads TGTGCCAGCAGAAAACAGAATCAGCCCCAGCATTTT. Translating it yields CASRKQNQPQHF.

This clonotype was counted only a few times. V and J are TRBV29-1 and TRBJ2-1; D not resolved. Per the germline V gene, CDR1 is SQVTM and CDR2 is ANQGSEA. V shed 3 bases and J shed 4 bases, with 13 bases lying between them. This CDR3 spans 14 amino acids. The CDR3 sequence is CSVETPRVYNEQFF. In DNA form, the CDR3 reads TGCAGCGTTGAGACCCCACGAGTATACAATGAGCAGTTCTTC.

The chain combines TRBV5-1 with TRBJ2-7, with D possibly called TRBD1 or TRBD2 (6 bases each). This CDR3 region has 15 residues. Germline-derived CDR1 and CDR2 are SGHRS and YFSETQ. The V end lost 4 bases, the J end lost 9 bases, and 23 bases lay between the germline ends. The CDR3 nucleotides read TGCGCCAGCAGCGAAGGATGGGGGGCCCCCGATACGCAGTACTTC. It is translated as CASSEGWGAPDTQYF.